This T cell receptor (beta chain) was retrieved from a study of blood T cells in healthy people across ages. Study-level results: As age increased, TCR beta diversity per million T cells fell in a roughly linear fashion.

A second PCR of 7 to 11 cycles used a sample-barcoded 5' primer and a J-beta primer mix. Sequencing recovered at least 2.5 million CDR3-containing paired-end reads from each sample. In TCRdb, the 5' RACE reads were re-called with MiXCR into one record per CDR3 protein. Here the sample spans around 1,600,000 distinct CDR3 sequences, approximately 43% being singletons. Every sample had a minimum of 6 million PBMCs isolated. This clonotype was observed a few times. Its target is unknown. The receptor was derived from a woman aged 18 to 35 in good health. The sequencing sample was made of blood.

CDR3 sequence (DNA): TGCAGTGCTAGAGATACCGGGACAGTATCCTACGAGCAGTACTTC. Translation gives CSARDTGTVSYEQYF. The chain has TRBV20-1 and TRBJ2-7; 7 nucleotides align to TRBD1. Germline V gives CDR1 DFQATT, CDR2 SNEGSKA (reference sequence). The CDR3 runs 15 residues. Trimming took 0 bases from V and 1 from J; bases not matched to a gene: 6.